Below, one T cell receptor (beta chain) is given with its context. Sequencing was performed with immunoSEQ multiplex PCR; in TCRdb, only in-frame clones are kept and a portion is missing. In the table there are about 2.3 million clones, approximately 95% of which are singletons. This sample is part of a study of shared clonotypes between healthy human individuals. Input material: naive CD4+ T cells from PBMCs. The subset denotes: CD45RA+ positively selected. The source of this sequence is a young man in good health. Some clones in this sample may be carry-over from other donors' samples.

CDR3 sequence: CASTGLSNNEQFF. The CDR3, as DNA: TGTGCCAGCACCGGACTGAGCAACAATGAGCAGTTCTTC. The chain couples TRBV2 to TRBJ2-1, with D possibly TRBD2 on 5 matching bases. The CDR3 length is 13 residues. The V end lost 7 bases, the J end lost 5 bases, and 12 bases lay between the germline ends. Germline V gene lookup returns CDR1 SNHLY and CDR2 FYNNEI.